This T cell receptor beta chain comes out of a study of shared T cell receptors in the human thymus. The length of the CDR3 is 15 residues. The V gene end was trimmed by 5 bases and the J gene end by 2 bases; junction bases not matched to a gene: 2. In germline, CDR1 is SEHNR, CDR2 FQNEAQ (reference sequence). The data were produced by immunoSEQ multiplex PCR, yet TCRdb's version contains in-frame clones alone and is incomplete. The repertoire holds about 610,000 clones, with over 75% as singletons. A further study also used this sample, focusing on human thymus T cells.

The chain employs TRBV7-9 and TRBJ2-6; TRBD1 matches 8 bases. Sample: thymocytes. This sequence originates from a boy in the first two years of life with a congenital heart defect. The CDR3 nucleotides read TGTGCCAGCAGCGAGACAGGGGCTGGGGCCAACGTCCTGACTTTC. This sequence encodes CASSETGAGANVLTF. Full variable domain (remainder filled in from reference TRBV7-9 and TRBJ2-6): DTGVSQNPRHKITKRGQNVTFRCDPISEHNRLYWYRQTLGQGPEFLTYFQNEAQLEKSRLLSDRFSAERPKGSFSTLEIQRTEQGDSAMYLCASSETGAGANVLTFGAGSRLTVL.